These T cell receptor beta chains were read from a single sample in a study of CD8+ T cells in alopecia areata. TCRdb's table, derived via immunoSEQ multiplex PCR, lists solely in-frame clones and lacks some. The top ten hold over 20% of the sample, which has 90,000 to 120,000 clones, roughly 84% seen once. The starting material was CD8+ T cells sorted from blood, obtained at week 24, from a patient treated with tofacitinib. The receptors here all came from a human donor with alopecia areata. Each CDR3 is given with its conserved first and last residue. D genes are given only for firm matches. Rows may omit the clone size; those that give it use once, few, many or a size class.

V gene	clone size	D gene	J gene	CDR3 protein	CDR3 DNA
TRBV21-1	once	NA	TRBJ2-1	CASSEAGGPYNEQFF	TGTGCCAGCAGCGAAGCCGGGGGGCCTTACAATGAGCAGTTCTTC
TRBV9	once	NA	TRBJ2-3	CASSFRTIPGFTDTQYF	TGTGCCAGCAGCTTCCGGACTATACCGGGATTCACAGATACGCAGTATTTT
TRBV7-9	NA	TRBD2	TRBJ2-1	CASSSTSGDNGEQFF	TGTGCCAGCAGCTCTACTAGCGGGGACAACGGTGAGCAGTTCTTC
TRBV29-1	NA	NA	TRBJ2-4	CSVQPTLQGSKNIQYF	TGCAGCGTACAGCCGACCTTACAGGGTTCCAAAAACATTCAGTACTTC
TRBV6-5	NA	NA	TRBJ2-3	CASSFPATDTQYF	TGTGCCAGCAGTTTCCCGGCCACAGATACGCAGTATTTT
TRBV29-1	NA	TRBD1	TRBJ1-1	CSVPGQGLVSEAFF	TGCAGCGTACCGGGACAGGGATTAGTCAGTGAAGCTTTCTTT
TRBV7-9	NA	TRBD2	TRBJ2-7	CASSSVAGGRPLQFGEQYF	TGTGCCAGCAGCTCTGTAGCGGGGGGGCGTCCACTTCAGTTTGGGGAGCAGTACTTC
TRBV5-1	NA	TRBD2	TRBJ2-3	CASSLEAGGPDTQYF	TGCGCCAGCAGCTTGGAGGCGGGGGGGCCGGATACGCAGTATTTT
TRBV29-1	NA	NA	TRBJ2-2	CSVEDPKQGVAGELFF	TGCAGCGTTGAAGACCCGAAACAGGGTGTCGCCGGGGAGCTGTTTTTT
TRBV4-1	few	TRBD1	TRBJ2-3	CASSQDTGQAIITDTQYF	TGCGCCAGCAGCCAAGATACAGGACAGGCCATCATCACAGATACGCAGTATTTT
TRBV7-8	NA	NA	TRBJ2-7	CASSPGTPGDEQYF	TGTGCCAGCAGCCCTGGGACTCCCGGTGACGAGCAGTACTTC
TRBV4-3	NA	TRBD2	TRBJ2-5	CASSQWTSGGSETQYF	TGCGCCAGCAGCCAATGGACTAGCGGGGGTTCAGAGACCCAGTACTTC
TRBV5-1	NA	NA	TRBJ2-7	CASTRPDNYEQYF	TGCGCCAGCACCCGACCCGACAACTACGAGCAGTACTTC
TRBV7-2	NA	NA	TRBJ2-3	CASSLAIMVGGSTDTQYF	TGTGCCAGCAGCTTAGCAATAATGGTAGGGGGGAGCACAGATACGCAGTATTTT
TRBV7-2	NA	NA	TRBJ1-1	CASSLAPLGTMNTEAFF	TGTGCCAGCAGCTTAGCGCCGTTGGGGACCATGAACACTGAAGCTTTCTTT
TRBV6-5	NA	NA	TRBJ2-5	CASSYSTGVPLHQYF	TGTGCCAGCAGTTACTCGACGGGGGTCCCCTTGCATCAGTACTTC
TRBV7-8	NA	TRBD2	TRBJ2-1	CASSLLAGDYNEQFF	TGTGCCAGCAGCCTACTAGCGGGGGACTACAATGAGCAGTTCTTC
TRBV15	NA	TRBD1	TRBJ1-5	CATSRTGKSQHF	TGTGCCACCAGCAGGACAGGGAAATCCCAGCATTTT
TRBV5-1	NA	NA	TRBJ2-7	CASSLEGIRWDEQYF	TGCGCCAGCAGCTTGGAAGGCATCAGGTGGGACGAGCAGTACTTC
TRBV4-1	NA	NA	TRBJ2-1	CASSQGQFGDEQFF	TGCGCCAGCAGCCAAGGACAGTTTGGCGATGAGCAGTTCTTC
TRBV2	NA	TRBD2	TRBJ2-4	CASSGGLAGPPGNIQYF	TGTGCCAGCAGTGGGGGACTAGCGGGCCCTCCGGGAAACATTCAGTACTTC
TRBV29-1	few	TRBD2	TRBJ2-1	CSVENPAGGSARWNEQFF	TGCAGCGTTGAAAATCCAGCGGGGGGCTCGGCACGATGGAATGAGCAGTTCTTC
TRBV13	NA	TRBD2	TRBJ2-5	CASSPRVAGAKETQYF	TGTGCCAGCAGCCCCCGGGTAGCGGGGGCAAAAGAGACCCAGTACTTC
TRBV27	NA	TRBD2	TRBJ2-5	CASSFSGPTSGVSGRETQYF	TGTGCCAGCAGTTTCTCCGGACCGACTAGCGGGGTATCCGGTCGGGAGACCCAGTACTTC
TRBV2	NA	NA	TRBJ2-7	CASSVFPSLSGDEQYF	TGTGCCAGCAGTGTTTTCCCCTCCCTCTCAGGGGACGAGCAGTACTTC
TRBV29-1	NA	TRBD2	TRBJ2-1	CSVVTVGERGGLYEQFF	TGCAGCGTTGTGACCGTGGGAGAGCGGGGGGGCTTGTATGAGCAGTTCTTC
TRBV27	NA	NA	TRBJ1-6	CASSLGFNSPLHF	TGTGCCAGCAGTTTAGGGTTTAATTCACCCCTCCACTTT
TRBV11-1	NA	TRBD2	TRBJ2-3	CASTLRGRSTDTQYF	TGTGCCAGTACTTTGCGGGGGAGAAGCACAGATACGCAGTATTTT
TRBV29-1	NA	NA	TRBJ1-1	CSVGEGRLNTEAFF	TGCAGCGTTGGCGAGGGCAGATTGAACACTGAAGCTTTCTTT
TRBV6-5	NA	NA	TRBJ2-2	CASSYSLPAGELFF	TGTGCCAGCAGTTACTCGTTGCCGGCCGGGGAGCTGTTTTTT
TRBV27	NA	NA	TRBJ1-5	CASSSSTGGPQHF	TGTGCCAGCAGCTCCTCCACGGGGGGGCCCCAGCATTTT
TRBV2	NA	TRBD1	TRBJ2-5	CASRAGTATQETQYF	TGTGCCAGCAGGGCCGGGACAGCGACACAAGAGACCCAGTACTTC
TRBV5-1	NA	TRBD1	TRBJ1-2	CASSLEQGTLYGYTF	TGCGCCAGCAGCTTGGAACAGGGGACTCTCTATGGCTACACCTTC
TRBV4-1	NA	NA	TRBJ2-7	CASSRGRDSYEQYF	TGCGCCAGCAGCCGGGGGCGGGACTCCTACGAGCAGTACTTC
TRBV2	NA	TRBD2	TRBJ2-1	CASRWGLAGGDSYNEQFF	TGTGCCAGCAGATGGGGACTAGCGGGGGGGGACTCCTACAATGAGCAGTTCTTC
TRBV27	NA	NA	TRBJ2-1	CASSWGAYNEQFF	TGTGCCAGCAGTTGGGGGGCCTACAATGAGCAGTTCTTC
TRBV30	NA	TRBD2	TRBJ2-1	CAWSVLAGGPASSYNEQFF	TGTGCCTGGAGTGTACTAGCGGGGGGCCCCGCCAGCTCCTACAATGAGCAGTTCTTC
TRBV29-1	NA	NA	TRBJ2-1	CSVRDGEQFF	TGCAGCGTTAGGGACGGTGAGCAGTTCTTC
TRBV5-5	NA	TRBD2	TRBJ2-1	CASSPGLAGGPEFF	TGTGCCAGCAGCCCGGGACTAGCGGGGGGGCCAGAGTTCTTC
TRBV7-8	NA	TRBD1	TRBJ2-3	CASSLESGRGTDTQYF	TGTGCCAGCAGCTTAGAGTCCGGCAGGGGGACAGATACGCAGTATTTT
TRBV4-1	NA	NA	TRBJ2-7	CASSQARPYEQYF	TGCGCCAGCAGCCAAGCCAGGCCTTACGAGCAGTACTTC
TRBV7-6	NA	NA	TRBJ2-3	CASSLSGGTDTQYF	TGTGCCAGCAGCTTAAGTGGGGGAACAGATACGCAGTATTTT
TRBV29-1	NA	NA	TRBJ1-3	CSVRDGNTIYF	TGCAGCGTTCGAGACGGAAACACCATATATTTT
TRBV27	NA	TRBD2	TRBJ2-5	CASYRVGGETQYF	TGTGCCAGCTATCGGGTGGGGGGGGAGACCCAGTACTTC
TRBV2	NA	NA	TRBJ2-2	CASSEIGTGELFF	TGTGCCAGCAGTGAAATTGGCACCGGGGAGCTGTTTTTT
TRBV7-2	NA	NA	TRBJ2-3	CASSLIGASTDTQYF	TGTGCCAGCAGCCTAATAGGGGCTAGCACAGATACGCAGTATTTT
TRBV11-3	NA	NA	TRBJ2-7	CASSLSAPRGEQYF	TGTGCCAGCAGCTTAAGTGCCCCCAGGGGCGAGCAGTACTTC
TRBV19	NA	TRBD1	TRBJ1-5	CASSGQGSQPQHF	TGTGCCAGTAGCGGACAGGGCAGTCAGCCCCAGCATTTT
TRBV28	NA	NA	TRBJ2-1	CASSNQGYEQFF	TGTGCCAGCAGTAACCAGGGTTATGAGCAGTTCTTC
TRBV5-4	NA	TRBD1	TRBJ1-2	CASETGTGRTGGYTF	TGTGCCAGCGAAACCGGGACAGGGAGAACGGGTGGCTACACCTTC
TRBV7-2	NA	TRBD1	TRBJ1-5	CASSLGTGNSNQPQHF	TGTGCCAGCAGCTTAGGGACAGGGAACTCGAATCAGCCCCAGCATTTT
TRBV7-2	once	NA	TRBJ1-2	CASSLEPGISGYTF	TGTGCCAGCAGCTTAGAACCGGGGATTTCTGGCTACACCTTC
TRBV5-6	NA	NA	TRBJ2-7	CASSLSPPTEQYF	TGTGCCAGCAGCTTGAGCCCTCCCACCGAGCAGTACTTC
TRBV6-5	NA	NA	TRBJ1-3	CASSSTEPGGTIYF	TGTGCCAGCAGTTCGACAGAGCCCGGAGGCACCATATATTTT
TRBV2	few	NA	TRBJ2-7	CASSRGGTSYEQYF	TGTGCCAGCAGTAGAGGGGGGACTTCCTACGAGCAGTACTTC
TRBV29-1	NA	NA	TRBJ2-2	CSVEDLGPNTGELFF	TGCAGCGTTGAAGATCTCGGACCGAACACCGGGGAGCTGTTTTTT
TRBV4-1	NA	NA	TRBJ1-1	CASSQTAGHMNTEAFF	TGCGCCAGCAGCCAGACTGCTGGACACATGAACACTGAAGCTTTCTTT
TRBV5-1	NA	TRBD2	TRBJ2-5	CASSLGLAGGFQETQYF	TGCGCCAGCAGCTTGGGACTAGCGGGGGGTTTCCAAGAGACCCAGTACTTC
TRBV10-2	NA	TRBD1	TRBJ1-5	CASSGTGGSQPQHF	TGCGCCAGCAGTGGGACAGGGGGGTCGCAGCCCCAGCATTTT